The 23 T cell receptor beta chains presented below share a single source sample, sequenced in a study of monozygotic twins with inflammatory bowel disease. TCRdb reprocessed the 5' RACE reads, keeping one entry per CDR3 protein, no DNA. The sample spans roughly 160,000 distinct CDR3 sequences; the ten largest clones claim approximately 7%. The sequenced sample was blood. These receptors all come from a human donor with ulcerative colitis or Crohn's disease, or a healthy co-twin of an affected twin (not recorded which).

This chain links TRBV4-3 with TRBJ1-4; no DNA is available, so the TRBD1 call from TCRdb remains unchecked. In germline, CDR1 is LGHNA, CDR2 YSLEER. CDR3 length: 18 amino acids. The CDR3 sequence: CASSQDQDRGPLREKLFF.

This sequence joins TRBV7-2 and TRBJ2-1; TCRdb lists TRBD2, though no DNA is available to test this call. The CDR3 is 16 amino acids. Per the germline V gene, CDR1 is SGHTA and CDR2 is FQGNSA. CDR3 protein: CASSLAGTSSYNEQFF.

This rearrangement joins TRBV2 to TRBJ1-5. Germline V lookup: CDR1 SNHLY, CDR2 FYNNEI. The CDR3 extends over 14 amino acids. CDR3 sequence: CASSEARIRQPQHF.

This sequence joins TRBV7-9 and TRBJ2-7. CDR3 length: 12 amino acids. Germline assignment: CDR1 SEHNR and CDR2 FQNEAQ (reference sequence). CDR3 region: CASGRDSYEQYF.

The chain recombines TRBV3-1 with TRBJ2-3; the TCRdb call, TRBD2, lacks DNA for checking. Germline loops: CDR1 LGHDT, CDR2 YNNKEL (reference sequence). The CDR3 is made up of 17 amino acids. CDR3 protein: CASSQLTSGRAGDTQYF.

V gene TRBV10-3 combines with J gene TRBJ2-7; the D call of TRBD2 rests on TCRdb alone, since no DNA is present to check it. Germline-derived CDR1 and CDR2 are ENHRY and SYGVKD. This CDR3 comprises 14 residues. CDR3 loop: CAISESTRVYEQYF.

This sequence joins TRBV6-2 or TRBV6-3 and TRBJ2-2; TCRdb designates TRBD2, a call that cannot be tested without DNA. CDR3 length equals 16 residues. The germline V gene has CDR1 MNHEY and CDR2 SVGEGT. The CDR3 sequence: CASSYWGRQGTGELFF.

The chain recombines TRBV27 with TRBJ2-3; absent DNA, TCRdb's TRBD2 call cannot be checked. This CDR3 has 16 residues. Germline lookup yields CDR1 MNHEY and CDR2 SMNVEV (reference sequence). The CDR3: CASSPLAGGRTDTQYF.

The CDR3 protein is CASSSSLGGVYGYTF. V is TRBV7-2 and J is TRBJ1-2. CDR3 length: 15 amino acids. Germline lookup yields CDR1 SGHTA and CDR2 FQGNSA.

The CDR3 is CAWKASGGLNSPLHF. V and J are TRBV30 and TRBJ1-6; TCRdb reports TRBD1, a call that lacks DNA to check it against. Per germline, CDR1 GTSNPN and CDR2 SVGIG (reference sequence). This CDR3 has 15 residues.

This chain links TRBV14 with TRBJ1-2. The CDR3 totals 13 residues. Germline V gene sequence: CDR1 SGHDN, CDR2 FVKESK. The CDR3 here is CASSQGGFGGYTF.

V usage is TRBV5-4 and J usage is TRBJ1-4; lacking DNA, the TRBD1 call made by TCRdb goes unchecked. In germline, CDR1 is SGHNT, CDR2 YYREEE (reference sequence). This CDR3 has 13 amino acids. The CDR3 loop is CASSPPGDEKLFF.

The J gene is TRBJ2-1, the V gene TRBV20-1. Germline assignment: CDR1 DFQATT and CDR2 SNEGSKA (reference sequence). CDR3 length: 13 amino acids. Here the CDR3 reads CSARGSLIDEQFF.

The chain recombines TRBV4-1 with TRBJ2-1; TCRdb reports TRBD2, a call that lacks DNA to check it against. CDR1 is MGHRA and CDR2 is YSYEKL in the germline V gene. There are 15 residues in the CDR3. The CDR3 here is CASSHIRDYYNEQFF.

The CDR3 spells CASSLRGVTTEAFF. This chain links TRBV7-2 with TRBJ1-1; TCRdb picks TRBD1, but there is no DNA to check that call. Germline V gives CDR1 SGHTA, CDR2 FQGNSA. This CDR3 has 14 residues. The whole variable domain, filled in from reference TRBV7-2 and TRBJ1-1, reads GAGVSQSPSNKVTEKGKDVELRCDPISGHTALYWYRQSLGQGLEFLIYFQGNSAPDKSGLPSDRFSAERTGGSVSTLTIQRTQQEDSAVYLCASSLRGVTTEAFFGQGTRLTVV.

The CDR3 here is CASSREDRYLQWEQFF. This chain uses TRBV18 with TRBJ2-1; TCRdb lists TRBD1, though no DNA is available to test this call. CDR1 KGHSH and CDR2 LQKENI come from the germline V gene. The CDR3 extends over 16 amino acids.

The chain has TRBV7-2 and TRBJ2-2; the D call from TCRdb, TRBD1, cannot be confirmed without DNA. The CDR3 sequence is 14 residues long. CDR1 and CDR2 from the germline V gene are SGHTA and FQGNSA. CDR3 in amino acids: CASSSTGDTGELFF.

This sequence joins TRBV30 and TRBJ2-1; TCRdb lists TRBD2, though no DNA is available to test this call. The CDR3 extends over 14 amino acids. Germline V gives CDR1 GTSNPN, CDR2 SVGIG (reference sequence). The CDR3 spells CAWRSGLAADEQFF.

V is TRBV5-1 and J is TRBJ2-7; as DNA is missing, the TRBD1 call by TCRdb cannot be tested. The CDR3 consists of 18 residues. Germline V gene lookup returns CDR1 SGHRS and CDR2 YFSETQ. CDR3 region: CASSLNLGDRFRSYEQYF. Full variable domain (rest looked up from reference TRBV5-1 and TRBJ2-7): KAGVTQTPRYLIKTRGQQVTLSCSPISGHRSVSWYQQTPGQGLQFLFEYFSETQRNKGNFPGRFSGRQFSNSRSEMNVSTLELGDSALYLCASSLNLGDRFRSYEQYFGPGTRLTVT.

V usage is TRBV5-1 and J usage is TRBJ2-1; TCRdb gives TRBD2 as the D gene, but with no DNA this cannot be confirmed. The germline V gene encodes CDR1 SGHRS and CDR2 YFSETQ. This CDR3 has 17 amino acids. CDR3: CASRGGTAGSSYNEQFF. The complete variable domain, with remaining parts taken from reference TRBV5-1 and TRBJ2-1, reads KAGVTQTPRYLIKTRGQQVTLSCSPISGHRSVSWYQQTPGQGLQFLFEYFSETQRNKGNFPGRFSGRQFSNSRSEMNVSTLELGDSALYLCASRGGTAGSSYNEQFFGPGTRLTVL.

The chain joins TRBV29-1 to TRBJ2-3; TCRdb gives TRBD2 as the D gene, but with no DNA this cannot be confirmed. This CDR3 contains 15 residues. Germline-derived CDR1 and CDR2 are SQVTM and ANQGSEA. The CDR3 loop reads CSVGRSGMLTDTQYF.

The rearrangement links TRBV12-3 or TRBV12-4 to TRBJ1-4; TCRdb's D call of TRBD1 is untestable without DNA. CDR3 size: 15 residues. The CDR3: CASRRGTGVGEKLFF.

The chain links TRBV5-4 to TRBJ2-5; as DNA is missing, the TRBD1 call by TCRdb cannot be tested. The CDR3 sequence is 14 residues long. The germline V gene encodes CDR1 SGHNT and CDR2 YYREEE (reference sequence). The CDR3 is CASSKGQQKETQYF.